This T cell receptor (beta chain) was sequenced in a study of control samples from healthy donors and cancer patients. Libraries were prepared by immunoSEQ multiplex PCR; TCRdb keeps only in-frame clonotypes and omits some of them. The profile shows about 120,000 clones, roughly 90% of them singletons. CDR1 and CDR2 (germline): SGHAT, FQNNGV. This CDR3 spans 13 amino acids. V lost 4 bases to trimming and J lost 3 bases; unmatched junction nucleotides: 2. This chain uses TRBV11-2 with TRBJ1-2, with 7 bases matching TRBD1. Sequencing input: blood. This sequence was found in a middle-aged man in good health. The CDR3 DNA follows: TGTGCCAGCAGCTCGCAGGGGGACTATGGCTACACCTTC. Amino acid sequence: CASSSQGDYGYTF.